This entry is about one T cell receptor beta chain. Its antigen is as yet unknown. A read error may produce the germline difference seen at one junction end. This specimen includes other DNA sequences encoding the same CDR3. This entry comes from a study of cytomegalovirus exposure and HLA in healthy donors. In the PCR, 60 Vbeta and 13 Jbeta primers were used. Repertoires were generated with immunoSEQ multiplex PCR, while TCRdb's copy carries only in-frame clones and drops some. The sample has about 200,000 clones, more than 60% seen once; the top ten hold around 15%. The CDR3 is made up of 13 amino acids. CDR1 and CDR2 from the germline V gene are SNHLY and FYNNEI. Study-wide points: Sequence variants that were highly shared formed a cluster that was likely a sequencing artifact. When a later analysis was performed, an Asian-associated ancestry cluster reportedly had fewer N-insertions than the roughly 730-donor mean. V- and J-gene trimming of TCR beta was linked (in a later analysis) to a missense DCLRE1C variant.

V is TRBV2 and J is TRBJ1-2; D is unresolved. Sequences were obtained from PBMCs. This TCR was sampled from a middle-aged man in good health and CMV-seronegative. CDR3 loop: CASSEAGNYGYTF. The CDR3, as DNA: TGCGCCAGCAGTGAGGCGGGGAACTATGGCTACACCTTC.